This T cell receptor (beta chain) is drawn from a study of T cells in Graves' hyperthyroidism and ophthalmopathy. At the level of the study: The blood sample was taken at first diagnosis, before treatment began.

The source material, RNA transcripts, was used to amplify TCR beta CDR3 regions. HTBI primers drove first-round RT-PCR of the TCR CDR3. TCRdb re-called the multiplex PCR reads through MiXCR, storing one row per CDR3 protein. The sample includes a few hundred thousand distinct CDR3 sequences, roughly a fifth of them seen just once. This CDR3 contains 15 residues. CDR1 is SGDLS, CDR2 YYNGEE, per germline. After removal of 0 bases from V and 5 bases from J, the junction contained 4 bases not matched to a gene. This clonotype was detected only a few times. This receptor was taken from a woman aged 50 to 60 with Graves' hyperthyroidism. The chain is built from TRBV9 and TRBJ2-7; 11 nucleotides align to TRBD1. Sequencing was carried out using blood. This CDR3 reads CASSVAGQGEDEQYF. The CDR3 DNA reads TGTGCCAGCAGCGTAGCGGGACAGGGGGAGGACGAGCAGTACTTC.